Listed here is a single TCR beta chain. From the 5' RACE reads, TCRdb called clonotypes with MiXCR, one entry per CDR3 protein. The repertoire holds tens of thousands of distinct CDR3 sequences, 3.5% to 5.5% seen once, with under 6.5% in the top ten. This entry is derived from a study of neurological immune-mediated disorders. After removal of 2 bases from V and 7 bases from J, the junction contained 8 bases not matched to a gene. The CDR3 runs to 14 residues. Per the germline V gene, CDR1 is SGHRS and CDR2 is YFSETQ. This chain links TRBV5-1 with TRBJ1-1, with 7 bases that match TRBD1. The sample was PBMCs. This TCR was recovered from a woman aged 55-75 years with multiple sclerosis. The CDR3 spells CASSFQRGPGEAFF. The CDR3 DNA sequence: TGCGCCAGCAGCTTTCAAAGGGGGCCAGGTGAAGCTTTCTTT. Supplemented by reference TRBV5-1 and TRBJ1-1, the full variable domain reads KAGVTQTPRYLIKTRGQQVTLSCSPISGHRSVSWYQQTPGQGLQFLFEYFSETQRNKGNFPGRFSGRQFSNSRSEMNVSTLELGDSALYLCASSFQRGPGEAFFGQGTRLTVV.